Shown below are 16 T cell receptor beta chains from a single sample sequenced in a study of T-cell memory formation after mild COVID-19. Each CDR3 protein is one row after TCRdb ran MiXCR on the 5' RACE reads. The table has more than 250,000 distinct CDR3 sequences, over 15% seen once. The specimen sequenced was PBMCs or a T cell subset sorted from them (not recorded which). The receptors were gathered from a man aged 18-30 years who had mild COVID-19 (a few samples of this study predate the infection). Cell type and time point are not known.

The chain carries TRBV6-5 and TRBJ2-7; 7 bases match TRBD1. J lost 0 bases, V lost 6 bases, and 5 bases had no gene match. The CDR3 extends over 14 amino acids. Germline V CDR1 and CDR2: MNHEY, SVGAGI. As DNA, the CDR3 is TGTGCCAGCAGGGCGGACAGGTTCTCCTACGAGCAGTACTTC. This gives the protein CASRADRFSYEQYF.

This sequence joins TRBV6-2 or TRBV6-3 and TRBJ2-2, with 9 bases fitting TRBD1. V lost 8 bases, J lost 4 bases, and 11 bases stayed unmatched. Germline CDR1 and CDR2: MNHEY and SVGEGT. This CDR3 contains 16 residues. Here the CDR3 reads CASGDRENSGTGELFF. The CDR3 coding sequence is TGTGCCAGCGGGGACAGGGAGAATTCGGGCACCGGGGAGCTGTTTTTT.

This clonotype was seen only a few times. CDR3 coding DNA: TGCAGTGCCGCGGGGGGGGAGCAGTACGTC. Amino acid sequence: CSAAGGEQYV. The chain couples TRBV20-1 to TRBJ2-7; 9 bases match TRBD2. Germline V gene data show CDR1 as DFQATT and CDR2 as SNEGSKA (reference sequence). With V trimmed by 6 bases and J by 7 bases, 1 base remained unmatched. The CDR3 spans 10 residues.

There are a few counts of this clonotype. J is TRBJ2-1 and V is TRBV7-8; D possibly corresponds to TRBD2 (6 bases). V was trimmed by 0 bases and J by 6 bases, leaving 15 bases between them. The CDR3 length is 16 residues. CDR1 is SGHVS and CDR2 is FQNEAQ in the germline V gene. The CDR3 sequence is CASSLAGILAANEQFF. The CDR3 nucleotides are TGTGCCAGCAGCTTAGCGGGGATACTAGCAGCCAATGAGCAGTTCTTC.

This clonotype was seen only a few times. The CDR3 protein is CASSPEQGPDGYGYTF. CDR3 coding DNA: TGTGCCAGCAGCCCCGAACAAGGACCCGACGGGTATGGCTACACCTTC. The rearrangement joins TRBV7-6 to TRBJ1-2, with D hard to call. Deletions cut 5 bases from V and 5 bases from J, with 21 bases between. CDR1 is SGHVS and CDR2 is FNYEAQ in the germline V gene. This CDR3 comprises 16 residues.

The chain links TRBV11-2 to TRBJ2-1, with TRBD2 matching 7 bases. Unmatched junction bases numbered 8, after V lost 5 bases and J lost 1 base. CDR1 and CDR2 from the germline V gene are SGHAT and FQNNGV. This CDR3 region has 16 residues. CDR3 sequence (DNA): TGTGCCAGCAGCCCCCGGACTAGAGCGTCCTACAATGAGCAGTTCTTC. Translating it yields CASSPRTRASYNEQFF.

The genes are TRBV4-2 and TRBJ2-3; 7 nucleotides match TRBD1. Germline CDR1 reads LGHNA; CDR2 reads YNFKEQ. This CDR3 comprises 14 residues. J lost 5 bases, V lost 2 bases, and 4 bases had no gene match. The CDR3 region has the DNA TGTGCCAGCAGCCAAAACAGGGGCAGAGATACGCAGTATTTT. Translating it yields CASSQNRGRDTQYF.

This clonotype was recorded a few times. The chain employs TRBV6-5 and TRBJ2-7; D ambiguous. The CDR3 runs to 13 residues. Deletions cut 0 bases from V and 3 bases from J, with 6 bases between. The germline CDR1 and CDR2 sequences are MNHEY and SVGAGI. The CDR3 sequence is CASSYSVGYEQYF. CDR3 coding DNA: TGTGCCAGCAGTTACTCGGTCGGCTACGAGCAGTACTTC.

Here the CDR3 DNA reads TGTGCCATCAGGGGGGGACAGGGGGACCAAGAGACCCAGTACTTC. It specifies CAIRGGQGDQETQYF. The chain employs TRBV10-3 and TRBJ2-5; 11 bases line up with TRBD1. The CDR3 consists of 15 residues. The ends lost 6 bases at V and 0 bases at J; junction bases unmatched: 3. Germline V gene data show CDR1 as ENHRY and CDR2 as SYGVKD.

The V and J genes are TRBV7-6 and TRBJ2-1, with D possibly matching TRBD1 (6 bases). The CDR3 runs to 16 residues. Germline V gene sequence: CDR1 SGHVS, CDR2 FNYEAQ. Trimming shortened V by 2 bases and J by 1 base, and 12 bases separated the two germline ends. The CDR3: CASSLRGSRSYNEQFF. The CDR3 DNA is TGTGCCAGCAGCTTAAGGGGGAGTCGGTCCTACAATGAGCAGTTCTTC.

This chain uses TRBV20-1 with TRBJ1-6; D is uncertain. Germline V lookup: CDR1 DFQATT, CDR2 SNEGSKA (reference sequence). The length of the CDR3 is 14 residues. V was clipped by 3 bases and J by 8 bases, with 14 bases between them. Here the CDR3 reads CSASTLFDYSPLHF. The CDR3 nucleotides are TGCAGTGCTAGTACTTTGTTTGACTATTCACCCCTCCACTTT.

This clonotype was seen only a few times. The chain recombines TRBV7-3 with TRBJ1-6; TRBD1 aligns across 7 bases. Trimming at V came to 3 bases and at J to 6 bases, leaving 2 bases not matched to a gene. Germline loops: CDR1 SGHTA, CDR2 FQGTGA. The CDR3 runs 14 residues. This CDR3 reads CASSFGTVNSPLHF. The DNA for the CDR3 is TGTGCCAGCAGCTTTGGGACAGTTAATTCACCCCTCCACTTT.

The rearrangement joins TRBV10-3 to TRBJ2-3; the D is unclear. The CDR3 is 13 amino acids. Germline V gene data show CDR1 as ENHRY and CDR2 as SYGVKD. V shed 1 base and J shed 5 bases, with 7 bases lying between them. The CDR3 protein is CAISELPLDTQYF. CDR3 DNA sequence: TGTGCCATCAGTGAGTTGCCCCTAGATACGCAGTATTTT.

CDR3 bases: TGTGCCAGCAGCCAAGAAGAGCGGGGGGGGGAGACCCAGTACTTC. Amino acids: CASSQEERGGETQYF. J is TRBJ2-5 and V is TRBV4-2; 10 bases agree with TRBD2. The CDR3 length is 15 residues. J was trimmed by 5 bases and V by 0 bases; bases with no gene match: 3. From germline, CDR1 is LGHNA and CDR2 YNFKEQ.

This clonotype was observed a few times. The rearrangement uses TRBV6-5 and TRBJ1-2; 8 bases match TRBD1. The CDR3 is 15 residues long. CDR1 and CDR2 (germline): MNHEY, SVGAGI. V shed 6 bases and J 3 bases; nucleotides not matched to a gene: 9. The CDR3: CASSLQGDLHYGYTF. The CDR3 region has the DNA TGTGCCAGCAGCCTACAGGGGGATCTGCACTATGGCTACACCTTC.

The chain combines TRBV4-2 with TRBJ2-5, with 9 bases fitting TRBD2. The CDR3 runs 17 residues. Germline V gene data show CDR1 as LGHNA and CDR2 as YNFKEQ. Trimming at V came to 0 bases and at J to 2 bases, leaving 7 bases not matched to a gene. The CDR3 DNA follows: TGTGCCAGCAGCCAAGATGGAGTAGCGGGGGTTCAAGAGACCCAGTACTTC. This sequence encodes CASSQDGVAGVQETQYF.